The rows below give T cell receptor beta chains drawn from one sample of a study of CD8+CD57+ T cells in acquired aplastic anemia. Each CDR3 protein is one row after TCRdb ran MiXCR on the reads. The table includes 200,000 to 250,000 distinct CDR3 sequences, 65% detected once. Sequencing was performed on sorted CD4+, CD8+, or CD8+CD57+ T cells (not recorded which) from PBMCs. All receptors come from a human donor with aplastic anemia. CDR3s include the opening cysteine and the closing phenylalanine or tryptophan. D genes are given only for firm matches. Clone size is stated in some rows and not others, as once, few, many or a class when expanded.

TRBD2 | TRBJ2-1 | few | TRBV7-3 | CASSLSGGAGNEQFF | TGTGCCAGCAGCCTTAGCGGGGGGGCTGGCAATGAGCAGTTCTTC
- | TRBJ2-5 | - | TRBV5-4 | CASSLETAQETQYF | TGTGCCAGCAGCTTGGAAACGGCGCAAGAGACCCAGTACTTC
- | TRBJ2-7 | - | TRBV24-1 | CATSAITSRPYEQYF | TGTGCCACCAGTGCCATCACTAGTCGCCCTTACGAGCAGTACTTC
TRBD2 | TRBJ2-7 | - | TRBV5-1 | CAGSLSGSSDEQYF | TGCGCCGGCAGCCTTAGCGGGAGTAGCGACGAGCAGTACTTC
TRBD2 | TRBJ2-1 | many | TRBV7-2 | CASSLGAGMDEQFF | TGTGCCAGCAGCTTAGGAGCGGGGATGGATGAGCAGTTCTTC
- | TRBJ2-7 | - | TRBV5-1 | CASSSTGSHEQYF | TGCGCCAGCAGTTCAACAGGGTCCCACGAGCAGTACTTC
- | TRBJ1-1 | - | TRBV20-1 | CSARDYSRQMAEAFF | TGCAGTGCTAGAGACTATTCTCGACAGATGGCTGAAGCTTTCTTT
TRBD1 | TRBJ2-7 | few | TRBV6-1 | CASSEWGRGRDEQYF | TGTGCCAGCAGTGAATGGGGCAGGGGGCGCGACGAGCAGTACTTC
- | TRBJ2-2 | - | TRBV5-5 | CASRFCWANTGEPSF | TGTGCCAGCAGGTTTTGTTGGGCGAACACCGGGGAGCCGTCTTTT
- | TRBJ2-7 | - | TRBV7-3 | CASRSTGSYEQYF | TGTGCCAGCAGAAGCACAGGGTCCTACGAGCAGTACTTC
- | TRBJ2-1 | many | TRBV7-9 | CASSLGWESSYNEQFF | TGTGCCAGCAGCTTAGGGTGGGAGAGCTCCTACAATGAGCAGTTCTTC
TRBD2 | TRBJ2-7 | many | TRBV7-8 | CASSWGLAGGLSYEQYF | TGTGCCAGCAGCTGGGGACTAGCGGGGGGTCTCTCCTACGAGCAGTACTTC
- | TRBJ2-5 | - | TRBV7-3 | CASSLSLGDETQYF | TGTGCCAGCAGTTTAAGTCTGGGAGACGAGACCCAGTACTTC
- | TRBJ2-2 | - | TRBV2 | CASSGRRNTGELFF | TGTGCCAGCAGTGGTCGCAGGAACACCGGGGAGCTGTTTTTT
- | TRBJ2-7 | many | TRBV5-1 | CASSVRFGEQYF | TGCGCCAGCAGTGTCAGGTTTGGCGAGCAGTACTTC
- | TRBJ2-7 | many | TRBV10-3 | CAISEAWGAVYEQYF | TGTGCCATCAGTGAGGCCTGGGGCGCGGTCTACGAGCAGTACTTC
- | TRBJ2-7 | - | TRBV7-9 | CASSPGRLNYEQYF | TGTGCCAGCAGTCCCGGCAGGCTCAACTACGAGCAGTACTTC
- | TRBJ1-2 | - | TRBV4-1 | CASSQDRQGTYGYTF | TGCGCCAGCAGCCAAGATAGGCAGGGTACCTATGGCTACACCTTC
TRBD1 | TRBJ1-5 | - | TRBV24-1 | CATPTGDCNQPQHF | TGTGCCACCCCGACAGGGGATTGCAATCAGCCCCAGCATTTT
TRBD1 | TRBJ1-6 | - | TRBV7-9 | CASRSDRAYNSPLHF | TGTGCCAGCAGGTCCGACAGGGCCTATAATTCACCCCTCCACTTT
- | TRBJ2-5 | - | TRBV24-1 | CATSDFPGKTQYF | TGTGCCACCAGTGATTTTCCGGGGAAGACCCAGTACTTC
- | TRBJ1-1 | - | TRBV24-1 | CATSEDRFTEAFF | TGTGCCACCAGTGAAGATCGGTTCACTGAAGCTTTCTTT
TRBD2 | TRBJ2-7 | - | TRBV15 | CATSRDLGGTPYEQYF | TGTGCCACCAGCAGAGACCTGGGGGGGACCCCCTACGAGCAGTACTTC
TRBD2 | TRBJ2-2 | - | TRBV29-1 | CSVEGSGAGELFF | TGCAGCGTTGAAGGGAGCGGGGCCGGGGAGCTGTTTTTT
- | TRBJ1-2 | - | TRBV5-1 | CASSETRGGYTF | TGCGCCAGCAGCGAGACTCGAGGAGGCTACACCTTC
- | TRBJ1-2 | once | TRBV7-9 | CASSSGGGQLYGYTF | TGTGCCAGCAGCTCCGGAGGCGGACAGCTCTATGGCTACACCTTC
TRBD2 | TRBJ2-2 | few | TRBV10-3 | CAGRGHGNTGELFF | TGTGCCGGGAGGGGTCACGGAAACACCGGGGAGCTGTTTTTT
- | TRBJ2-7 | once | TRBV2 | CASSEALTGTTWGEQYF | TGTGCCAGCAGTGAAGCGCTTACAGGGACAACGTGGGGAGAGCAGTACTTC
- | TRBJ2-2 | - | TRBV25-1 | CASSAYGTYTGELFF | TGTGCCAGCAGCGCATACGGGACATACACCGGGGAGCTGTTTTTT
- | TRBJ1-4 | - | TRBV12-3/TRBV12-4 | CASSVDRGEKLFF | TGTGCCAGCAGTGTCGACAGAGGAGAAAAACTGTTTTTT
- | TRBJ1-1 | - | TRBV10-1 | CASRVDGMNTEAFF | TGTGCCAGCAGAGTGGACGGTATGAACACTGAAGCTTTCTTT
- | TRBJ2-1 | - | TRBV7-2 | CASSLLGLLNSYNEQFF | TGTGCCAGCAGCCTCTTGGGACTTCTTAATTCGTACAATGAGCAGTTCTTC
- | TRBJ2-1 | - | TRBV7-2 | CTSTPRGGASYEQFF | TGTACCAGCACCCCAAGGGGGGGGGCTAGTTATGAGCAGTTCTTC
TRBD2 | TRBJ2-1 | - | TRBV10-3 | CAIRSRTSGDNEQFF | TGTGCCATCAGGAGCCGGACTAGCGGAGACAATGAGCAGTTCTTC
- | TRBJ1-1 | few | TRBV20-1 | CSAKRGSEAFF | TGCAGTGCCAAACGAGGTTCTGAAGCTTTCTTT
- | TRBJ2-5 | - | TRBV5-1 | CASSDGVQETQYF | TGCGCCAGCAGCGACGGGGTACAAGAGACCCAGTACTTC
- | TRBJ1-1 | - | TRBV2 | CASRTGGGGNTEAFF | TGTGCCAGCAGGACGGGGGGCGGGGGCAACACTGAAGCTTTCTTT
- | TRBJ1-4 | - | TRBV7-9 | CASGPPGRQDEKLFF | TGTGCCAGCGGCCCCCCCGGACGGCAAGACGAAAAACTGTTTTTT
- | TRBJ2-1 | - | TRBV15 | CATGISHNEQFF | TGTGCCACCGGTATCTCCCACAATGAGCAGTTCTTC
- | TRBJ2-2 | - | TRBV2 | CASSEGERTGELFF | TGTGCCAGCAGTGAAGGCGAGAGGACCGGGGAGCTGTTTTTT
- | TRBJ2-1 | - | TRBV9 | CASTARLESNEQFF | TGTGCCAGCACCGCGCGACTAGAAAGCAATGAGCAGTTCTTC
TRBD1 | TRBJ2-3 | - | TRBV20-1 | CSARTGNTDTQYF | TGCAGTGCCAGGACAGGGAACACAGATACGCAGTATTTT
- | TRBJ2-7 | - | TRBV7-8 | CASRASHVPVFEQYF | TGTGCCAGCAGGGCGTCCCACGTACCAGTTTTCGAGCAGTACTTC
TRBD2 | TRBJ2-3 | many | TRBV7-8 | CASSPGEGLADTQYF | TGTGCCAGCAGCCCGGGGGAGGGACTTGCAGATACGCAGTATTTT
- | TRBJ1-1 | - | TRBV29-1 | CSVEVGRWAFF | TGCAGCGTTGAAGTGGGTAGGTGGGCTTTCTTT
- | TRBJ2-1 | - | TRBV6-5 | CASSYRGGVQFF | TGTGCCAGCAGTTACCGAGGAGGGGTGCAGTTCTTC
- | TRBJ2-7 | - | TRBV29-1 | CSACIQPRQEQYF | TGCAGCGCCTGTATACAGCCCCGGCAAGAGCAGTACTTC
- | TRBJ2-5 | - | TRBV7-6 | CASSAERAQETQYF | TGTGCCAGCAGCGCGGAGAGGGCCCAAGAGACCCAGTACTTC
- | TRBJ1-1 | - | TRBV7-6 | CASSLGTPLNTEAFF | TGTGCCAGCAGCTTGGGGACACCCTTGAACACTGAAGCTTTCTTT
- | TRBJ1-4 | - | TRBV7-9 | CASRPGRGLSEKLFF | TGTGCCAGCAGACCCGGCCGGGGACTTAGTGAAAAACTGTTTTTT
- | TRBJ2-3 | once | TRBV5-5 | CASSFISGGSTDTQYF | TGTGCCAGCAGCTTCATTTCCGGGGGTAGCACAGATACGCAGTATTTT